The 32 T cell receptor beta chains in this list originate from one sample, sequenced in a study of beta chain features in type 1 diabetes. The study reverse transcribed the entire isolated RNA, so it sequenced expressed TCRB transcripts. Sequencing was performed with immunoSEQ multiplex PCR; in TCRdb, only in-frame clones are kept and a portion is missing. Here the sample spans roughly 730,000 clones, 13% being singletons. Their antigen targets remain unknown. The study's findings and limits: The study found moderately but significantly shorter TCRB CDR3s in all four CD4+ subsets of Type 1 diabetes patients.

Sequencing input: naive CD4+ T cells from blood. Every receptor here comes from a man in his late teens or twenties with type 1 diabetes.

The V gene is TRBV27, the J gene TRBJ2-7; weak D call: TRBD2 (5 bases). Trimming removed 6 bases from V and 3 bases from J, with 12 bases in between. The CDR3 sequence is 13 residues long. Germline V gene sequence: CDR1 MNHEY, CDR2 SMNVEV (reference sequence). The CDR3 here is CASSPIRGYEQYF. The CDR3 bases are TGTGCCAGCAGCCCGATTCGGGGCTACGAGCAGTACTTC.

The gene calls are TRBV7-6 and TRBJ1-1; the match to TRBD1 covers 7 bases. The CDR3 covers 17 residues. The trim removed 0 bases at V and 1 base at J, leaving 8 bases unmatched. The germline CDR1 and CDR2 sequences are SGHVS and FNYEAQ. This CDR3 reads CASSLAGRGTANTEAFF. In DNA form, the CDR3 reads TGTGCCAGCAGCTTAGCGGGGCGGGGGACAGCGAACACTGAAGCTTTCTTT.

V and J are TRBV9 and TRBJ1-2; the D gene is possibly TRBD1 (5 bases). V lost 6 bases to trimming and J lost 8 bases, with 26 bases between them. Germline CDR1 and CDR2: SGDLS and YYNGEE. This CDR3 region has 16 residues. The CDR3 here is CASTPSRGQAGSGYTF. For the CDR3, the DNA is TGTGCCAGCACCCCGTCAAGGGGCCAGGCGGGATCCGGCTACACCTTC.

This clone has just a few counts. This sequence joins TRBV14 and TRBJ1-1; no firm D call. V was cut by 6 bases and J by 3 bases, with 5 bases left in between. The CDR3 consists of 11 residues. From germline, CDR1 is SGHDN and CDR2 FVKESK. The CDR3 is CASRLDTEAFF. DNA of the CDR3: TGTGCCAGCAGGTTGGACACTGAAGCTTTCTTT.

Of note for this clone: Other DNA sequences of this sample code for an identical CDR3. CDR3 bases: TGTGCCAGCACCTCTGGGGCCAACGTCCTGACTTTC. As protein: CASTSGANVLTF. The chain combines TRBV28 with TRBJ2-6; D unclear. The CDR3 totals 12 residues. Germline V lookup: CDR1 MDHEN, CDR2 SYDVKM. Trimming shortened V by 7 bases and J by 0 bases, and 1 base separated the two germline ends.

V and J are TRBV9 and TRBJ2-2; D unclear. Trimming took 0 bases from V and 3 from J, leaving 6 bases between them. The germline V gene has CDR1 SGDLS and CDR2 YYNGEE. The CDR3 runs to 14 residues. Here the CDR3 reads CASSVAWDTGELFF. The CDR3 nucleotides are TGTGCCAGCAGCGTAGCTTGGGACACCGGGGAGCTGTTTTTT.

The chain links TRBV10-3 to TRBJ2-1; 13 bases match TRBD2. Germline-derived CDR1 and CDR2 are ENHRY and SYGVKD. The V segment lost 5 bases and the J segment 9 bases; nucleotides outside the gene matches: 7. The length of the CDR3 is 15 residues. The CDR3 nucleotides read TGTGCCATCAGTCCACCGGGACTAGCGGGGAGTGAGCAGTTCTTC. It specifies CAISPPGLAGSEQFF.

This clone has a handful of counts. The chain has TRBV4-1 and TRBJ2-1, with 10 bases aligning to TRBD2. From germline, CDR1 is MGHRA and CDR2 YSYEKL. V dropped 1 base and J dropped 12; count of bases not matched to a gene: 12. This CDR3 is built from 16 residues. The CDR3 DNA reads as TGCGCCAGCAGCCAAGCGAGCGGGGGGGCGCGGATGGTGCAGTTCTTC. It encodes CASSQASGGARMVQFF.

The table lists this clone with a few counts. The CDR3 is CASSYGGLRVDEQYF. The DNA of the CDR3 is TGTGCCAGCAGTTACGGAGGCCTTAGGGTCGACGAGCAGTACTTC. The chain has TRBV6-5 and TRBJ2-7; tentative D call: TRBD2 (5 bases). Germline V gene data show CDR1 as MNHEY and CDR2 as SVGAGI. This CDR3 contains 15 residues. V was shortened by 2 bases and J by 5 bases, with 16 bases between the two germline ends.

This rearrangement joins TRBV6-5 to TRBJ2-3, with a tentative D call TRBD1 (5 bases). The CDR3 has 13 residues. Per the germline V gene, CDR1 is MNHEY and CDR2 is SVGAGI. V was pared by 5 bases and J by 9 bases, with 15 bases between. The CDR3 sequence is CASSEGEGATQYF. DNA for the CDR3: TGTGCCAGCAGTGAAGGTGAAGGGGCAACGCAGTATTTT.

This clone has just a few counts. This sequence joins TRBV30 and TRBJ1-2, with D uncertain. V shed 1 base and J shed 1 base, with 10 bases lying between them. In germline, CDR1 is GTSNPN, CDR2 SVGIG (reference sequence). The length of the CDR3 is 14 residues. CDR3 in amino acids: CAWSGQNHNYGYTF. CDR3 bases: TGTGCCTGGAGTGGTCAGAACCATAACTATGGCTACACCTTC.

CDR3 DNA: TGTGCCGCCTCCGAGCGGAACTCCTACGAGCAGTACTTC. Translation: CAASERNSYEQYF. The chain carries TRBV15 and TRBJ2-7; D is perhaps TRBD2 (5 bases). Trimming took off 11 bases at V and 0 bases at J, with 14 bases between the two ends. This CDR3 spans 13 amino acids. Germline lookup yields CDR1 LNHNV and CDR2 YYDKDF (reference sequence).

The chain recombines TRBV29-1 with TRBJ1-1; D ambiguous. CDR1 and CDR2 from the germline V gene are SQVTM and ANQGSEA. V shed 4 bases and J shed 7 bases, with 16 bases lying between them. The CDR3 covers 13 residues. The CDR3 DNA reads as TGCAGCGTTGGCAGCTGGCGGAGTGGTGAAGCTTTCTTT. Its protein is CSVGSWRSGEAFF. Complete variable domain (other parts from reference TRBV29-1 and TRBJ1-1): SAVISQKPSRDICQRGTSLTIQCQVDSQVTMMFWYRQQPGQSLTLIATANQGSEATYESGFVIDKFPISRPNLTFSTLTVSNMSPEDSSIYLCSVGSWRSGEAFFGQGTRLTVV.

There are a few counts of this clone. CDR3 DNA sequence: TGTGCCAGCAGCGGGACAGGAAATTCACCCCTCCACTTT. It encodes CASSGTGNSPLHF. The genes are TRBV27 and TRBJ1-6; 8 bases fit TRBD1. V lost 6 bases to trimming and J lost 7 bases; unmatched junction nucleotides: 2. In germline, CDR1 is MNHEY, CDR2 SMNVEV (reference sequence). The CDR3 is 13 residues long.

This clone occurred a few times. The V and J genes are TRBV6-1 and TRBJ2-6; D gene ambiguous. The germline CDR1 and CDR2 sequences are MNHNS and SASEGT. There are 14 residues in the CDR3. Trimming cost V 7 bases and J 0 bases, with 7 bases left between them. The DNA of the CDR3 is TGTGCCAGCAAGATCACCTCTGGGGCCAACGTCCTGACTTTC. It is translated as CASKITSGANVLTF.

In this sample, this clone turned up a few times. Other DNA sequences from this sample encode an identical CDR3 as well. J is TRBJ1-3 and V is TRBV6-6; the D is unclear. The germline CDR1 and CDR2 sequences are MNHNY and SVGAGI (reference sequence). CDR3 length: 14 residues. V was trimmed by 2 bases and J by 0 bases, leaving 5 bases between them. The CDR3 reads CASSYVGSGNTIYF. Here the CDR3 DNA reads TGTGCCAGCAGTTACGTCGGCTCTGGAAACACCATATATTTT.

This clone turned up a few times. This sequence joins TRBV30 and TRBJ2-7; D tentatively reads TRBD1 or TRBD2 (5 bases each). The length of the CDR3 is 13 residues. Germline loops: CDR1 GTSNPN, CDR2 SVGIG (reference sequence). CDR3 protein: CTLNRGPSGEQYF. CDR3 DNA: TGTACACTGAACCGGGGCCCCTCTGGGGAGCAGTACTTC.

This chain connects TRBV7-2 to TRBJ1-4; D is uncertain. CDR3 length equals 13 residues. Germline V gene sequence: CDR1 SGHTA, CDR2 FQGNSA. V was cut by 5 bases and J by 5 bases, with 9 bases left in between. The CDR3 sequence: CASSQGLNEKLFF. The CDR3 DNA is TGTGCCAGCAGCCAAGGGTTGAATGAAAAACTGTTTTTT.

The genes are TRBV4-2 and TRBJ1-2; D gene unclear. Germline-derived CDR1 and CDR2 are LGHNA and YNFKEQ. V lost 0 bases, J lost 8 bases, and 13 bases lay in between. The CDR3 totals 14 residues. The CDR3 spells CASSQDLSAHGYTF. The CDR3 DNA follows: TGTGCCAGCAGCCAAGATTTGAGTGCGCACGGCTACACCTTC.

This chain joins TRBV7-6 and TRBJ2-4, with no clear D. V was shortened by 1 base and J by 3 bases, with 7 bases between the two germline ends. The CDR3 has 14 residues. Germline-derived CDR1 and CDR2 are SGHVS and FNYEAQ. CDR3 loop: CASSLGGIKNIQYF. As DNA, the CDR3 is TGTGCCAGCAGCTTAGGGGGTATCAAAAACATTCAGTACTTC.

The chain recombines TRBV4-1 with TRBJ2-1; D is uncertain. Germline V lookup: CDR1 MGHRA, CDR2 YSYEKL. V lost 3 bases and J lost 2, with 5 bases in between. This CDR3 is built from 13 residues. The CDR3 protein is CASSQSTYNEQFF. The CDR3 region has the DNA TGCGCCAGCAGCCAGTCCACCTACAATGAGCAGTTCTTC.

The chain uses TRBV5-1 and TRBJ2-3; D is unclear. This CDR3 is built from 13 residues. The V gene's germline CDR1 is SGHRS and CDR2 YFSETQ. V was trimmed by 1 base and J by 6 bases, leaving 9 bases between them. The CDR3 spells CASSLFGSDTQYF. The CDR3 nucleotides read TGCGCCAGCAGCTTGTTTGGGTCGGATACGCAGTATTTT.

The gene calls are TRBV7-2 and TRBJ2-5; 7 positions agree with TRBD2. Germline trimming cut 3 bases from V and 5 bases from J; bases unmatched to any gene: 6. The germline CDR1 and CDR2 sequences are SGHTA and FQGNSA. The CDR3 has 14 residues. CDR3 amino acids: CASSFGRVGETQYF. CDR3 DNA: TGTGCCAGCAGCTTTGGGAGGGTTGGGGAGACCCAGTACTTC.

Only a few counts were recorded for this clone. The chain couples TRBV7-2 to TRBJ1-3; the D is unclear. This CDR3 spans 13 amino acids. Germline lookup yields CDR1 SGHTA and CDR2 FQGNSA. Trimming left V 2 bases short and J 5 bases short, with 7 bases between. CDR3 sequence (DNA): TGTGCCAGCAGCTTAAGTGACAGAAACACCATATATTTT. Translating gives CASSLSDRNTIYF.

The chain employs TRBV5-1 and TRBJ2-4, with D perhaps matching TRBD1 (6 bases). The CDR3 sequence is 19 residues long. Trimming shortened V by 3 bases and J by 0 bases, and 22 bases separated the two germline ends. Germline-derived CDR1 and CDR2 are SGHRS and YFSETQ. The CDR3 reads CASSSKGATGSLAKNIQYF. The CDR3, as DNA: TGCGCCAGCAGCTCGAAAGGGGCAACAGGGTCCCTAGCCAAAAACATTCAGTACTTC.

The chain combines TRBV30 with TRBJ2-7, with D maybe TRBD2 (7 bases). Trimming removed 2 bases from V and 9 bases from J, with 17 bases in between. Germline lookup yields CDR1 GTSNPN and CDR2 SVGIG (reference sequence). CDR3 length: 13 residues. The CDR3 DNA reads TGTGCCTGGAGTTTCAAGGGGGGGTACCGGCAGTACTTC. Translating gives CAWSFKGGYRQYF.

V and J are TRBV7-9 and TRBJ2-5; D is undetermined. The ends were cut back, 4 bases at V and 2 bases at J, with 11 bases in the middle. This CDR3 has 14 residues. Germline V gene lookup returns CDR1 SEHNR and CDR2 FQNEAQ (reference sequence). CDR3 sequence: CASSSVGVQETQYF. The CDR3 DNA reads as TGTGCCAGCAGCTCCGTTGGGGTACAAGAGACCCAGTACTTC.

The chain links TRBV6-5 to TRBJ2-3, with D possibly matching TRBD1 (6 bases). V lost 6 bases and J lost 6, with 13 bases in between. CDR1 and CDR2 (germline): MNHEY, SVGAGI. This CDR3 is 13 amino acids long. The CDR3 protein is CASREQGWDTQYF. CDR3 nucleotides: TGTGCCAGCAGAGAACAGGGTTGGGATACGCAGTATTTT.

The chain links TRBV7-2 to TRBJ2-7, with D possibly being TRBD1 (5 bases). Trimming left V 5 bases short and J 5 bases short, with 19 bases between. Germline CDR1 SGHTA, CDR2 FQGNSA. The CDR3 is made up of 15 amino acids. CDR3 sequence (DNA): TGTGCCAGCAGCCCCGGAGCTACAGGATTGCACGAGCAGTACTTC. Amino acid sequence: CASSPGATGLHEQYF.

This rearrangement joins TRBV6-6 to TRBJ2-1; D is unresolved. Trimming left V 2 bases short and J 8 bases short, with 16 bases between. The CDR3 runs 15 residues. Germline CDR1 reads MNHNY; CDR2 reads SVGAGI (reference sequence). For the CDR3, the DNA is TGTGCCAGCAGTTACCAGCTGCCCCGACTCGATGAGCAGTTCTTC. Its translation: CASSYQLPRLDEQFF.

This chain links TRBV18 with TRBJ1-5, with D maybe TRBD1 (6 bases). Per germline, CDR1 KGHSH and CDR2 LQKENI. Trimming removed 2 bases at V and 11 bases at J, with 13 bases between. The CDR3 sequence is 13 residues long. Here the CDR3 DNA reads TGTGCCAGCTCACCATCCGGACAGTCCGCCCAGCATTTT. Translation gives CASSPSGQSAQHF. Variable domain in full (rest from reference TRBV18 and TRBJ1-5): NAGVMQNPRHLVRRRGQEARLRCSPMKGHSHVYWYRQLPEEGLKFMVYLQKENIIDESGMPKERFSAEFPKEGPSILRIQQVVRGDSAAYFCASSPSGQSAQHFGDGTRLSIL.

This clone came up a few times. This chain joins TRBV18 and TRBJ1-5; D is undetermined. CDR1 and CDR2 (germline): KGHSH, LQKENI. The CDR3 extends over 15 amino acids. The V gene lost 2 bases and the J gene lost 4 bases, with 12 bases spanning the gap. CDR3 protein: CASSPSRVENQPQHF. The CDR3 bases are TGTGCCAGCTCACCAAGTAGGGTGGAGAATCAGCCCCAGCATTTT.